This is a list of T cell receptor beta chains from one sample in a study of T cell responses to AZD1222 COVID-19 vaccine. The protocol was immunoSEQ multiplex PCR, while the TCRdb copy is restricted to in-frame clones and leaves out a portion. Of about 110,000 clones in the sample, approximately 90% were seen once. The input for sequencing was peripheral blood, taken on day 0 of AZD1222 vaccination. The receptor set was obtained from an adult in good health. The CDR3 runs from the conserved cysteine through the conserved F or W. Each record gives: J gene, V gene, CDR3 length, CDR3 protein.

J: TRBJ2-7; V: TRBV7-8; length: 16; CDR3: CASSRGTTASSYEQYF
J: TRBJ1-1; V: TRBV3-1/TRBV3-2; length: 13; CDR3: CASSSFGDTEAFF
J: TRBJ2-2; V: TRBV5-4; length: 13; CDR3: CASSFTGFGELFF
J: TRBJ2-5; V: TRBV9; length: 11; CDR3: CASSLEETQYF
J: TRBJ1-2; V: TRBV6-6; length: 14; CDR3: CASILLQGADGYTF
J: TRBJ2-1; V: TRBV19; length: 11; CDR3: CASMFRGEQFF
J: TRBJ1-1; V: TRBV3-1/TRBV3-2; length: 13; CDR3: CASSQLVKTEAFF
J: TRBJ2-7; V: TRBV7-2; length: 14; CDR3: CASSFARSSYEQYF
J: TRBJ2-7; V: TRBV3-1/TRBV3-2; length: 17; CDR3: CASSQGYQFGGSYEQYF
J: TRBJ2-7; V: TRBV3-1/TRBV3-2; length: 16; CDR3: CASSPSLRTGINEQYF
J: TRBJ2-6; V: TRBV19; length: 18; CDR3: CASLEGGTMNSGANVLTF
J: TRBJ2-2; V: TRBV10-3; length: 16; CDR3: CAITPGHRGNTGELFF
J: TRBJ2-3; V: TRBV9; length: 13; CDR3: CASSGGGPDTQYF
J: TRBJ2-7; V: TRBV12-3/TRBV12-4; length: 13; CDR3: CAPRDRGFYEQYF
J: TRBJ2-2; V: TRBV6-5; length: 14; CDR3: CASSWDRNTGELFF
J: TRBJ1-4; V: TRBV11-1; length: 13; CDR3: CASSSATNEKLFF
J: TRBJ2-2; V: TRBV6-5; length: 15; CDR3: CASSLWGRNTGELFF
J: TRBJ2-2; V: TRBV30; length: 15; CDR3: CAWSRGGTNTGELFF
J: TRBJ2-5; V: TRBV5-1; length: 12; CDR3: CASSVSGETQYF
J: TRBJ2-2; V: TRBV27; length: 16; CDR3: CASSPPGPGNTGELFF
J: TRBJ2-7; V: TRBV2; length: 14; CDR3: CASSSGGDVDEQYF
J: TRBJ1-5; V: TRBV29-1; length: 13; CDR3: CSVTTGLNQPQHF
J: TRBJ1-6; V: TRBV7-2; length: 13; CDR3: CASRDRGYSPLHF
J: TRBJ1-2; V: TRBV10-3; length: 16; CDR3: CANAPRQSRDSYGYTF
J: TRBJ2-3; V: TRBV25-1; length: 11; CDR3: CASSGADTQYF
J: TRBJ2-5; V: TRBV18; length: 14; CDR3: CASSGSGIQETQYF
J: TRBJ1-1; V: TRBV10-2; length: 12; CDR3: CASMAGGTEAFF
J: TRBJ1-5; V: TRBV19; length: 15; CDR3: CASSRGQGLRQPQHF
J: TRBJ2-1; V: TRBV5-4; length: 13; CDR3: CASSFRGTNEQFF
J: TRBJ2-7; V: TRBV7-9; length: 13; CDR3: CASSLWDRNEQYF
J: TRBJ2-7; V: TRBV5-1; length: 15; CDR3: CASSLNSLSSYEQYF
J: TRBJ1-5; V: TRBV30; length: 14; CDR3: CAWSGQYSNQPQHF
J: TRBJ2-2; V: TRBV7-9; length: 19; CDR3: CASSFPTPSGGANTGELFF
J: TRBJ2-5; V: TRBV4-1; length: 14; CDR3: CASSQWTVAETQYF
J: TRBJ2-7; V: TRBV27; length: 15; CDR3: CASKRGAMGTHEQYF
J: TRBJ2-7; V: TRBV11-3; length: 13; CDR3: CASSSDSDYEQYF
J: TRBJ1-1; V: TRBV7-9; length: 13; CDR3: CASSLSMNTEAFF
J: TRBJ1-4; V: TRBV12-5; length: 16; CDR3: CASGQGQLATNEKLFF
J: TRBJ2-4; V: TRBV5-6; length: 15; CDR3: CASSLPGLAKNIQYF
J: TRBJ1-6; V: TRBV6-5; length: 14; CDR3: CASRTLTVNSPLHF